This T cell receptor beta chain was documented in a study of a mutant IDH1 vaccine in newly diagnosed glioma. The time point is: week 35, safety follow-up. The vaccine gave 300 ug of a 20-mer mutant IDH1 peptide subcutaneously per dose. The CDR3 is 14 residues long. Between the trimmed V and J ends, which lost 4 bases and 2 bases, there was a span of 12 bases. Germline V CDR1 and CDR2: MGHRA, YSYEKL. Method: immunoSEQ multiplex PCR; TCRdb's copy keeps in-frame clones and lacks some. There are more than 25,000 clones in the sample; roughly 76% occur only once, and 6% to 9.5% lies in the top ten. Worth noting for this clone: What it binds is unknown.

This specimen was PBMCs, taken from a glioma patient whose treatment included an IDH1 peptide vaccine. J is TRBJ2-7 and V is TRBV4-1; D call uncertain. This sequence originates from a man aged 45-60 years with glioma. The CDR3 sequence is CASSLRAGPYEQYF. The CDR3 region has the DNA TGCGCCAGCAGCCTTCGAGCCGGCCCCTACGAGCAGTACTTC.